These 15 T cell receptor delta chains came from one sample sequenced in a study of γδ T cells in repeated Plasmodium falciparum infection. TCRdb ran CATT on the multiplex PCR reads. Found here are 85,000 to 90,000 delta-chain clones, 1.4% to 1.5% of them singletons; the top ten hold around 8.5%. Flow sorting of PBMC yielded separate Vgamma9/Vdelta2+ and Vdelta2-negative gammadelta T cell populations for bulk repertoire analysis. The sequencing sample was made of gamma-delta T cells from blood. Every receptor here comes from a pool of human donors (malaria-infected and uninfected, not separated).

As regards this clone: TCRdb shows a much larger clone's protein in place of this DNA's translation, and the two differ at residue 7, likely through a read error; the protein shown is translated from the DNA. CDR3 sequence (DNA): TGTGCTCTTGGGGAAACCCTCCTACCCCAAGGTGGGTACTGGGGGGAGAAACTCATCTTT. This gives the protein CALGETLLPQGGYWGEKLIF. The V gene is TRDV1, the J gene TRDJ1; 8 bases fit TRDD3. TCRdb offers no J gene call, so here the DNA was matched to germline to obtain one. CDR1 is TSWWSYY and CDR2 is QGS in the germline V gene. This CDR3 is built from 20 residues. J was trimmed by 8 bases and V by 2 bases; bases with no gene match: 25.

This clone was observed a handful of times. This sequence may be a read error, since a much larger clone differs from it by one base. This same CDR3 is encoded by further DNA sequences in the sample. V gene TRAV29/DV5 combines with J gene TRDJ1, with 8 bases lining up with TRDD3. Germline loops: CDR1 NSMFDY, CDR2 ISSIKDK. The length of the CDR3 is 20 residues. The CDR3 is CAADLPGIGIRSRTTDKLIF. CDR3 bases: TGTGCAGCAGACCTTCCCGGCATTGGGATACGCTCCCGGACCACCGATAAACTCATCTTC.

Notes on this clone: A far larger clone lies a single base away; this is likely a read error. Other DNA variants within this sample encode the same CDR3. The chain combines TRDV1 with TRDJ3; TRDD3 agrees at 12 bases. TCRdb lists no J gene, so it was determined here by aligning the DNA to germline. V was clipped by 2 bases and J by 0 bases; unmatched bases: 14. This CDR3 region has 23 residues. The V gene's germline CDR1 is TSWWSYY and CDR2 QGS. The chain's CDR3 is CALGERALLGDTVSSWDTRQMFF. Written as DNA, the CDR3 is TGTGCTCTTGGGGAAAGAGCACTACTGGGGGATACAGTGTCCTCCTGGGACACCCGACAGATGTTTTTC.

This clone has a count of ten or more. Different DNA sequences within this sample yield the same CDR3. The chain carries TRDV1 and TRDJ1; 9 nucleotides agree with TRDD3. The CDR3 runs to 22 residues. Germline values: CDR1 TSWWSYY, CDR2 QGS. Unmatched junction bases numbered 23, after V lost 3 bases and J lost 0 bases. The CDR3 reads CALGESAPSGLGDTPNTDKLIF. Here the CDR3 DNA reads TGTGCTCTTGGGGAGAGTGCTCCTAGTGGACTGGGGGACACACCCAACACCGATAAACTCATCTTT.

This clone was seen only a few times. For this DNA, TCRdb reports the protein of a much larger clone, which diverges at residue 5, most likely from a read error; the protein presented here is translated directly from the DNA. The chain is built from TRDV1 and TRDJ1; 11 positions match TRDD3. V was clipped by 4 bases and J by 3 bases; unmatched bases: 10. The CDR3 runs to 17 residues. Germline V gene sequence: CDR1 TSWWSYY, CDR2 QGS. In DNA form, the CDR3 reads TGTGCTCTTGGGGGATTTCCCCCTGGGGGATACTCCGATAAACTCATCTTT. Amino acids: CALGGFPPGGYSDKLIF.

About this clone itself: It differs at one base from a far larger clone, so likely a read error. This specimen includes other DNA sequences encoding the same CDR3. The gene calls are TRDV3 and TRDJ1, with 12 bases fitting TRDD3. Trimming cost V 5 bases and J 6 bases; bases outside gene matches: 16. In germline, CDR1 is TVYSNPD, CDR2 GDNSRS (reference sequence). This CDR3 comprises 16 residues. In DNA, the CDR3 is TGTGCCCTAGTACTACCTACTGGGGGATACCCAAATAAACTCATCTTT. Encoded protein: CALVLPTGGYPNKLIF.

This clone was found a few times. For this DNA, TCRdb reports the protein of a much larger clone, which diverges at residue 6, most likely from a read error; the protein presented here is translated directly from the DNA. The genes are TRDV1 and TRDJ1; D possibly corresponds to TRDD2 (5 bases). The V gene lost 5 bases and the J gene lost 0 bases, with 31 bases spanning the gap. Per germline, CDR1 TSWWSYY and CDR2 QGS. There are 21 residues in the CDR3. The CDR3 is CALGSPSREDAPPTNTDKLIF. CDR3 bases: TGTGCTCTTGGGTCTCCTTCGCGCGAAGACGCGCCTCCAACGAACACCGATAAACTCATCTTT.

This clone appeared a few times. TCRdb records a much larger clone's protein for this DNA, with a difference at residue 3 that likely arises from a read error; the protein given is the translation of the DNA. The rearrangement uses TRDV2 and TRDJ1; a possible D gene is TRDD3 (6 bases). The J gene, not given by TCRdb, was assigned here from a germline match of the nucleotide sequence. Germline V gene lookup returns CDR1 GEAIGNYY and CDR2 EKD. The CDR3 is 15 amino acids. The chain's CDR3 is CAGDPLGSGRDKLIF. The CDR3 region has the DNA TGTGCCGGTGACCCCCTGGGGAGCGGACGCGATAAACTCATCTTT.

Of note for this clone: TCRdb's listed protein matches a much larger clone and diverges from this DNA's translation at residue 14, likely through a read error; the protein shown comes from the DNA. This CDR3 reads CACDTVGDPPRRRNDKLIF. The CDR3 DNA sequence: TGTGCCTGTGACACCGTGGGGGATCCCCCTCGGAGGAGGAACGATAAACTCATCTTT. The V and J genes are TRDV2 and TRDJ1, with 8 bases lining up with TRDD3. CDR1 and CDR2 from the germline V gene are GEAIGNYY and EKD. CDR3 length: 19 amino acids. Trimming cost V 0 bases and J 4 bases; bases outside gene matches: 18.

On this clone: The amino acid sequence in TCRdb belongs to a much larger clone and departs from this DNA's translation at residue 6, likely a sequencing read error; the sequence shown is translated from the DNA. V is TRDV2 and J is TRDJ1; 11 positions match TRDD3. The length of the CDR3 is 15 residues. The germline gives CDR1 GEAIGNYY, CDR2 EKD. With V trimmed by 2 bases and J by 6 bases, 7 bases remained unmatched. This CDR3 reads CACDIYALGDNKLIF. The DNA of the CDR3 is TGTGCCTGTGACATCTACGCACTGGGGGATAATAAACTCATCTTT.

The sample holds many counts of this clone. TCRdb's protein, taken from a much larger clone, differs from this DNA's translation at residue 4, likely owing to a read error; the protein displayed comes from the DNA. The CDR3 nucleotides are TGTGCCTGTGGCACTCTCCGCGCTAGTGGGGGATTCGACGGACTCATCTTT. The encoded protein is CACGTLRASGGFDGLIF. The chain carries TRDV2 and TRDJ1; TRDD3 matches 8 bases. The J gene, missing from TCRdb, was assigned here through DNA to germline matching. The CDR3 spans 17 residues. V trimming: 5 bases; J trimming: 10 bases; junction bases outside the gene matches: 23. From germline, CDR1 is GEAIGNYY and CDR2 EKD.

A remark on this clone: The protein that TCRdb holds for this DNA derives from a much larger clone and differs from the translated DNA at residues 17 and 19, which likely indicates a read error; the protein shown here is translated from the DNA. The DNA for the CDR3 is TGTGCTCTTGGGGGGCCTACGGGTACTGGGGGATCACTCTCTTACACCTATAAACCCATCTTT. It encodes CALGGPTGTGGSLSYTYKPIF. V is TRDV1 and J is TRDJ1; 10 bases agree with TRDD3. The CDR3 loop spans 21 amino acids. The germline V gene has CDR1 TSWWSYY and CDR2 QGS.

The rearrangement uses TRDV1 and TRDJ1; the D gene could be TRDD2 or TRDD3 (6 bases each). Here the J gene came from matching the DNA to germline, since TCRdb omits it. The V gene lost 3 bases and the J gene lost 0 bases, with 23 bases spanning the gap. CDR1 is TSWWSYY, CDR2 QGS, per germline. The CDR3 covers 19 residues. The CDR3, as DNA: TGTGCTCTTGGGGACCCCTTCCCTTACTGGGAGGTATACACCGATAAACTCATCTTT. Residues: CALGDPFPYWEVYTDKLIF.

Concerning this clone itself: One base separates it from a far larger clone, so it is likely a read error. Within the sample, other DNA sequences also encode this same CDR3. The rearrangement uses TRDV2 and TRDJ1, with D tentatively TRDD3 (5 bases). Because TCRdb records no J gene, it was assigned here through a match of the DNA to germline. Germline CDR1 reads GEAIGNYY; CDR2 reads EKD. This CDR3 region has 17 residues. Between the trimmed V and J ends, which lost 3 bases and 2 bases, there was a span of 21 bases. Here the CDR3 reads CACDSLLGDSHTDKLIF. The DNA of the CDR3 is TGTGCCTGTGACTCTCTACTTGGGGACTCCCATACCGATAAACTCATCTTT.

With respect to this clone: It differs at one base from a far larger clone, so likely a read error. The identical CDR3 is also encoded by other nucleotide sequences in the sample. The rearrangement links TRDV1 to TRDJ1; 9 bases are a match to TRDD3. Per the germline V gene, CDR1 is TSWWSYY and CDR2 is QGS. This CDR3 is built from 19 residues. In DNA form, the CDR3 reads TGTGCTCTTGGGGAACTAGTATCCGTTGTACTGGGGGACACGGATAAACTCATCTTT. This encodes CALGELVSVVLGDTDKLIF.